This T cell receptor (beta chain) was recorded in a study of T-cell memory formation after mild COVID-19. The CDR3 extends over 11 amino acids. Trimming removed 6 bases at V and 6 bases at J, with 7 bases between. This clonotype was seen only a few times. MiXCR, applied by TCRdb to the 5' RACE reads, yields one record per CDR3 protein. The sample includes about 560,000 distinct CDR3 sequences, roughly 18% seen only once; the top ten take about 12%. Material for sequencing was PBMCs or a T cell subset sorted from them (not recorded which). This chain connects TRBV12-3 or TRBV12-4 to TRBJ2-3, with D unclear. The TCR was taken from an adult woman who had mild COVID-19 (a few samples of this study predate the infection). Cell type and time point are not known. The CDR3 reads CASRVGDTQYF. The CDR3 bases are TGTGCCAGCAGGGTGGGGGATACGCAGTATTTT.